In this sample, the clone carrying this TCR beta chain turned up a few times. The antigen is unknown. TCRdb recomputed calls from the 5' RACE reads with MiXCR, one row per CDR3 protein. The table includes a few hundred thousand distinct CDR3 sequences, 18% detected once. The data are from a study of T cells after yellow fever vaccination. V dropped 7 bases and J dropped 0; count of bases not matched to a gene: 5. The CDR3 spans 13 residues. Germline loops: CDR1 SQVTM, CDR2 ANQGSEA. Study-wide points: A weaker but faster secondary response was observed, peaking on day 5 versus 15. At less than 97% for CD4 and 75% to 90% for CD8, most primary-vaccination clones showed up again after the booster. Only a minor proportion of clonotypes was detected across both CD4 and CD8 compartments.

The sequenced sample was PBMCs, obtained before the yellow fever booster vaccination. The chain links TRBV29-1 to TRBJ1-2; 7 bases are shared with TRBD1. This TCR derives from a man younger than 30 who received the YFV17D yellow fever vaccine. The CDR3 coding sequence is TGCAGCGCCCGGGACAGAGCTAACTATGGCTACACCTTC. Encoded protein: CSARDRANYGYTF. Drawing the rest from reference TRBV29-1 and TRBJ1-2, the complete variable domain is SAVISQKPSRDICQRGTSLTIQCQVDSQVTMMFWYRQQPGQSLTLIATANQGSEATYESGFVIDKFPISRPNLTFSTLTVSNMSPEDSSIYLCSARDRANYGYTFGSGTRLTVV.